Each of the 25 T cell receptor beta chains below was sequenced from the same sample in a study of T cells in Graves' hyperthyroidism and ophthalmopathy. There were TCR beta CDR3 regions amplified from RNA transcripts. First-round RT-PCR with HTBI primers amplified the TCR CDR3 region. TCRdb fed the multiplex PCR reads into MiXCR, producing one record per CDR3 protein. The data hold about 640,000 distinct CDR3 sequences, with roughly 20% observed a single time. Sequenced input: blood. These receptors all come from a man aged 30-40 years with Graves' ophthalmopathy.

The gene calls are TRBV7-9 and TRBJ2-5; the D gene could be TRBD1 or TRBD2 (6 bases each). Germline V gives CDR1 SEHNR, CDR2 FQNEAQ (reference sequence). V lost 9 bases and J 0 bases, leaving 14 bases between the germline ends. This CDR3 is 14 amino acids long. This CDR3 reads CASQRGVDQETQYF. DNA for the CDR3: TGTGCCAGTCAGAGGGGGGTGGACCAAGAGACCCAGTACTTC.

The V gene is TRBV20-1, the J gene TRBJ1-5, with a tentative D call TRBD1 (5 bases). V lost 0 bases and J lost 2, with 17 bases in between. Germline-derived CDR1 and CDR2 are DFQATT and SNEGSKA (reference sequence). CDR3 length: 17 residues. CDR3 nucleotide sequence: TGCAGTGCTAGAGATTTTCGAGGGGCGCTCGGCAATCAGCCCCAGCATTTT. Amino acid sequence: CSARDFRGALGNQPQHF.

The chain employs TRBV20-1 and TRBJ1-2; TRBD1 might be the D (5 bases). CDR1 is DFQATT and CDR2 is SNEGSKA in the germline V gene (reference sequence). Between the trimmed V and J ends, which lost 5 bases and 5 bases, there was a span of 21 bases. The CDR3 totals 15 residues. The CDR3 DNA follows: TGCAGTGCTTCACTTCTAAGGGGCGCGAGTTATGGCTACACCTTC. This translates into CSASLLRGASYGYTF.

In this sample, this clonotype turned up a few times. The chain employs TRBV12-3 or TRBV12-4 and TRBJ1-6; the D gene is possibly TRBD1 (6 bases). V lost 6 bases to trimming and J lost 6 bases, with 18 bases between them. The CDR3 contains 16 residues. CDR3: CASRRGGAVGNSPLHF. The CDR3 DNA follows: TGTGCCAGCAGACGTGGGGGGGCAGTAGGTAATTCACCCCTCCACTTT.

This clonotype was seen ten or more times. This chain joins TRBV12-3 or TRBV12-4 and TRBJ1-1; D remains unclear. The CDR3 is 15 amino acids. V shed 10 bases and J shed 5 bases, with 23 bases lying between them. CDR3 in amino acids: CATKPRDDILTEAFF. Here the CDR3 DNA reads TGTGCCACCAAGCCGAGGGATGATATTCTTACTGAAGCTTTCTTT.

This clonotype was observed a handful of times. The rearrangement links TRBV9 to TRBJ2-1; perhaps TRBD2 as D (6 bases). This CDR3 region has 14 residues. V was trimmed by 4 bases and J by 7 bases, leaving 15 bases between them. Germline CDR1 and CDR2: SGDLS and YYNGEE. This chain's CDR3 is CASSPSGLTNEQFF. The CDR3 nucleotides read TGTGCCAGCAGCCCCTCTGGACTAACGAATGAGCAGTTCTTC.

This clonotype was detected ten times or more. The J gene is TRBJ1-6, the V gene TRBV20-1, with 10 bases lining up with TRBD1. Germline CDR1 and CDR2: DFQATT and SNEGSKA (reference sequence). The length of the CDR3 is 15 residues. V lost 1 base to trimming and J lost 8 bases; unmatched junction nucleotides: 5. The CDR3 loop reads CSARASGTGDSPLHF. The DNA for the CDR3 is TGCAGTGCTAGAGCAAGCGGGACAGGGGATTCACCCCTCCACTTT.

This clonotype has just a few counts. The CDR3 sequence: CASSLGGMEANEQFF. CDR3 bases: TGTGCCAGCAGTTTGGGAGGGATGGAAGCTAATGAGCAGTTCTTC. V gene TRBV28 combines with J gene TRBJ2-1; 7 bases are shared with TRBD2. Germline assignment: CDR1 MDHEN and CDR2 SYDVKM. V lost 3 bases to trimming and J lost 7 bases; unmatched junction nucleotides: 9. The CDR3 loop spans 15 amino acids. The full variable domain, its missing parts supplied by reference TRBV28 and TRBJ2-1, is DVKVTQSSRYLVKRTGEKVFLECVQDMDHENMFWYRQDPGLGLRLIYFSYDVKMKEKGDIPEGYSVSREKKERFSLILESASTNQTSMYLCASSLGGMEANEQFFGPGTRLTVL.

This clonotype was detected a few times. The chain joins TRBV3-1 to TRBJ2-1, with 9 bases aligning to TRBD2. The CDR3 has 15 amino acids. The junction had 9 bases not matched to a gene; V was cut back by 2 bases and J by 10 bases. CDR1 and CDR2 from the germline V gene are LGHDT and YNNKEL (reference sequence). This CDR3 reads CASSQTLAGEDEQFF. The CDR3 coding sequence is TGTGCCAGCAGCCAAACTTTAGCGGGAGAGGACGAGCAGTTCTTC.

This clonotype was picked up many times. CDR3 region: CASSEDRGDEQYF. As DNA, the CDR3 is TGTGCCAGCAGTGAGGACAGGGGGGACGAGCAGTACTTC. The V call is TRBV2, the J call TRBJ2-7; the match to TRBD1 covers 10 bases. The junction had 1 base not matched to a gene; V was cut back by 3 bases and J by 5 bases. The CDR3 totals 13 residues. The germline gives CDR1 SNHLY, CDR2 FYNNEI.

This clonotype has more than one count but fewer than ten. The chain carries TRBV3-1 and TRBJ2-1; no reliable D call. This CDR3 is 12 amino acids long. Trimming shortened V by 0 bases and J by 6 bases, and 3 bases separated the two germline ends. Germline CDR1 is LGHDT and CDR2 is YNNKEL (reference sequence). CDR3 nucleotides: TGTGCCAGCAGCCAAGATGCCAATGAGCAGTTCTTC. As protein: CASSQDANEQFF.

This rearrangement joins TRBV5-1 to TRBJ1-6, with a weak D call TRBD1 (5 bases). V was trimmed by 4 bases and J by 7 bases, leaving 9 bases between them. Germline loops: CDR1 SGHRS, CDR2 YFSETQ. This CDR3 contains 13 residues. CDR3 amino acids: CASSPRANSPLHF. The CDR3 DNA reads as TGCGCCAGCAGCCCCAGGGCGAATTCACCCCTCCACTTT.

Here the CDR3 reads CASSPGVDTEAFF. CDR3 DNA: TGTGCCAGCTCACCAGGGGTAGACACTGAAGCTTTCTTT. The chain employs TRBV18 and TRBJ1-1; D remains ambiguous. Trimming shortened V by 2 bases and J by 3 bases, and 7 bases separated the two germline ends. This CDR3 has 13 amino acids. Germline assignment: CDR1 KGHSH and CDR2 LQKENI.

This clonotype came up once. Without the conserved terminal phenylalanine or tryptophan, this CDR3 likely stems from a read error. The CDR3 DNA is TGCGCCAGCAGCTTGGTGCTACGGTCGGTGGGACGGATGAGCACTGAAGCTTTCCTT. Residues: CASSLVLRSVGRMSTEAFL. This chain uses TRBV5-1 with TRBJ1-1; D might be TRBD1 (5 bases). V was trimmed by 0 bases and J by 4 bases, leaving 25 bases between them. The CDR3 spans 19 residues. Germline CDR1 and CDR2: SGHRS and YFSETQ.

This rearrangement joins TRBV6-1 to TRBJ1-2; possible D gene TRBD1, 6 bases. This CDR3 is built from 14 residues. The germline V and J ends were trimmed by 7 bases and 6 bases, with 18 bases remaining between them. Germline V gene sequence: CDR1 MNHNS, CDR2 SASEGT. In nucleotides, the CDR3 is TGTGCCAGCACCCCGATACAGGGAAAGGATGGCTACACCTTC. Its translation: CASTPIQGKDGYTF.

Written as DNA, the CDR3 is TGCGCCAGCAGTAATACGGCAGGGGCAGATACGCAGTATTTT. It specifies CASSNTAGADTQYF. J is TRBJ2-3 and V is TRBV5-1, with D possibly being TRBD1 (6 bases). Germline V gene sequence: CDR1 SGHRS, CDR2 YFSETQ. Trimming pared 5 bases from V and 4 bases from J, leaving 14 bases between. This CDR3 has 14 amino acids.

V usage is TRBV6-2 or TRBV6-3 and J usage is TRBJ2-1; D uncertain. CDR3 size: 16 residues. Germline V gene sequence: CDR1 MNHEY, CDR2 SVGEGT. Trimming stripped 1 base from V and 7 bases from J, with 17 bases between. CDR3 coding DNA: TGTGCCAGCAGTTACTGGCGGTCTACCCCATCGAATGAGCAGTTCTTC. Residues: CASSYWRSTPSNEQFF.

V gene TRBV6-1 combines with J gene TRBJ2-5, with D unresolved. The CDR3 contains 11 residues. The V gene lost 8 bases and the J gene lost 5 bases, with 9 bases spanning the gap. CDR1 is MNHNS and CDR2 is SASEGT in the germline V gene. The CDR3 nucleotides are TGTGCCAGCGGGGTGATCGAGACCCAGTACTTC. Its protein is CASGVIETQYF.

The table lists this clonotype with many counts. The V gene is TRBV6-1, the J gene TRBJ1-1; tentative D call: TRBD1 (5 bases). The V and J ends lost 0 bases and 3 bases respectively, with 14 bases between them. From germline, CDR1 is MNHNS and CDR2 SASEGT. The CDR3 runs to 16 residues. The CDR3 region has the DNA TGTGCCAGCAGTGAAGCATTAGGGGCTCGGGACACTGAAGCTTTCTTT. Its translation is CASSEALGARDTEAFF.

The chain joins TRBV19 to TRBJ2-1; TRBD2 matches at 14 bases. The CDR3 contains 19 residues. V lost 4 bases and J lost 0; bases outside the gene matches: 8. Germline V gene data show CDR1 as LNHDA and CDR2 as SQIVND (reference sequence). CDR3 loop: CASSTGLAGGRRSYNEQFF. In DNA form, the CDR3 reads TGTGCCAGTAGTACAGGACTAGCGGGAGGCCGGCGCTCCTACAATGAGCAGTTCTTC.

About this clonotype: A much larger clone differs from this one at a single base, so this may be a read error. The chain joins TRBV28 to TRBJ1-1; D uncertain. CDR1 and CDR2 (germline): MDHEN, SYDVKM. This CDR3 is built from 12 residues. The CDR3 is CAISEENAEAFF. The CDR3 region has the DNA TGTGCCATTTCGGAGGAGAACGCTGAAGCTTTCTTT.

The genes are TRBV5-1 and TRBJ1-5; tentative D call: TRBD1 (5 bases). Germline CDR1 SGHRS, CDR2 YFSETQ. V shed 4 bases and J shed 3 bases, with 11 bases lying between them. The CDR3 sequence is 14 residues long. CDR3: CASSPGRDNQPQHF. CDR3 sequence (DNA): TGCGCCAGCAGCCCCGGCAGGGACAATCAGCCCCAGCATTTT.

This clonotype appeared a few times. The chain joins TRBV7-2 to TRBJ2-5, with 7 bases identical to TRBD2. Losses at the gene ends were 5 bases for V and 5 bases for J; bases not matched to a gene: 14. This CDR3 is built from 16 residues. The V gene's germline CDR1 is SGHTA and CDR2 FQGNSA. DNA of the CDR3: TGTGCCAGCAGCCCGCGGGAGAGCGTCTCCGCGGAGACCCAGTACTTC. This translates into CASSPRESVSAETQYF.

The table lists this clonotype with a few counts. The chain joins TRBV6-1 to TRBJ1-2; D might be TRBD1 (5 bases). The CDR3 sequence is 13 residues long. In germline, CDR1 is MNHNS, CDR2 SASEGT. V was cut by 0 bases and J by 8 bases, with 10 bases left in between. The CDR3 DNA sequence: TGTGCCAGCAGTGAAGCGGGGGTGGGAGGCTACACCTTC. The encoded protein is CASSEAGVGGYTF.

CDR3 DNA sequence: TGCGCCAGCAGCCAAGATGTTTTCGGGGGGTCAGGCAATCAGCCCCAGCATTTT. Its translation is CASSQDVFGGSGNQPQHF. V usage is TRBV4-1 and J usage is TRBJ1-5; TRBD1 is a possible D gene (5 bases). CDR1 is MGHRA, CDR2 YSYEKL, per germline. Trimming removed 0 bases at V and 2 bases at J, with 17 bases between. The CDR3 spans 18 residues.